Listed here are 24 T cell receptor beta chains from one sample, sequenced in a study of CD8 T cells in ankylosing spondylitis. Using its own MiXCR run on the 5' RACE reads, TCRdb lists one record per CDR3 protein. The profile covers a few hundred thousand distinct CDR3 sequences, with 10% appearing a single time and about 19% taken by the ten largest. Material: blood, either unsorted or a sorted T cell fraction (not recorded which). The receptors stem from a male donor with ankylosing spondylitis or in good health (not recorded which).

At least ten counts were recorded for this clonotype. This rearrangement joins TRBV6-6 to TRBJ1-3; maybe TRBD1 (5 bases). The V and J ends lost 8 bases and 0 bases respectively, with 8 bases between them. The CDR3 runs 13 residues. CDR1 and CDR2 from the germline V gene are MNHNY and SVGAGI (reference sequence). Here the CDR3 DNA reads TGTGCCAGCTCCCAGGGCTCTGGAAACACCATATATTTT. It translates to CASSQGSGNTIYF.

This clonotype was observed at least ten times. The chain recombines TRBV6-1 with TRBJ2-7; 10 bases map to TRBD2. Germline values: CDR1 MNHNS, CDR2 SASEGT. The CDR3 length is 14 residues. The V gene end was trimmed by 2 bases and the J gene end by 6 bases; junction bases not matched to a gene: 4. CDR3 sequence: CASSENSGGREQYF. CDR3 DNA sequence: TGTGCCAGCAGTGAAAATAGCGGGGGGCGCGAGCAGTACTTC.

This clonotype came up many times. The DNA for the CDR3 is TGTGCCACCAGCAGAGATGCTAGAGACGGGCACGAGCAGTACTTC. Its translation: CATSRDARDGHEQYF. This chain links TRBV15 with TRBJ2-7; no clear D gene. CDR1 is LNHNV and CDR2 is YYDKDF in the germline V gene (reference sequence). The CDR3 has 15 amino acids. V lost 0 bases and J lost 5, with 14 bases in between.

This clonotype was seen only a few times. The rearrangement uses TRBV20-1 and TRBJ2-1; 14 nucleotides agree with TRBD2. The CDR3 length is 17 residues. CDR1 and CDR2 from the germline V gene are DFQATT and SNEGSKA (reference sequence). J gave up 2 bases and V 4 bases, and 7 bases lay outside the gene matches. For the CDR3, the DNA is TGCAGTGCTAAGACTAGCGGGGGGGCGGGCGCCTACAATGAGCAGTTCTTC. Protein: CSAKTSGGAGAYNEQFF.

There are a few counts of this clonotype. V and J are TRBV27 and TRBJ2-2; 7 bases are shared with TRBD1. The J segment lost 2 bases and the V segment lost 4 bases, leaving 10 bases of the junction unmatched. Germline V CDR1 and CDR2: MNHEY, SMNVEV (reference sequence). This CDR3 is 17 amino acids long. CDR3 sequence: CASSYYPGTANTGELFF. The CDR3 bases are TGTGCCAGCAGTTACTACCCCGGGACAGCTAACACCGGGGAGCTGTTTTTT.

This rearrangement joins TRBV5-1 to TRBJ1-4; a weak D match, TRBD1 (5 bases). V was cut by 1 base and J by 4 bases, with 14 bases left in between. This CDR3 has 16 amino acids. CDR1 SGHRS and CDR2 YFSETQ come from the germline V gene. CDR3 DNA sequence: TGCGCCAGCAGCTTGTTGAGGGCCGACAGTAATGAAAAACTGTTTTTT. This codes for CASSLLRADSNEKLFF.

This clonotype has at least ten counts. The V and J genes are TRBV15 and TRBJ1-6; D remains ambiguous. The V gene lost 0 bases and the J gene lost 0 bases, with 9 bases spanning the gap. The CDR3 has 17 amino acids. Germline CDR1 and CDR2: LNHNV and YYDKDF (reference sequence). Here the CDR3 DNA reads TGTGCCACCAGCAGAGAACTCCTAGCCTCCTATAATTCACCCCTCCACTTT. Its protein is CATSRELLASYNSPLHF.

In nucleotides, the CDR3 is TGTGCCAGCAGTTGGGGGACTAGCGGGGGGGGCTCCTACAATGAGCAGTTCTTC. Its protein is CASSWGTSGGGSYNEQFF. The V gene is TRBV27, the J gene TRBJ2-1; 16 bases map to TRBD2. J was trimmed by 0 bases and V by 4 bases; bases with no gene match: 3. The CDR3 loop spans 18 amino acids. CDR1 and CDR2 from the germline V gene are MNHEY and SMNVEV (reference sequence).

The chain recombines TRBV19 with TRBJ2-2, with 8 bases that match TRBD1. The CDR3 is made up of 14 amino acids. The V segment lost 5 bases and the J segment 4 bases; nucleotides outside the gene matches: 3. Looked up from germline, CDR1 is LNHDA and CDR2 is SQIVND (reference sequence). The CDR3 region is CASSPQGATGELFF. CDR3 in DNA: TGTGCCAGTAGTCCTCAGGGGGCCACCGGGGAGCTGTTTTTT. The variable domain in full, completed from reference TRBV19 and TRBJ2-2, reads DGGITQSPKYLFRKEGQNVTLSCEQNLNHDAMYWYRQDPGQGLRLIYYSQIVNDFQKGDIAEGYSVSREKKESFPLTVTSAQKNPTAFYLCASSPQGATGELFFGEGSRLTVL.

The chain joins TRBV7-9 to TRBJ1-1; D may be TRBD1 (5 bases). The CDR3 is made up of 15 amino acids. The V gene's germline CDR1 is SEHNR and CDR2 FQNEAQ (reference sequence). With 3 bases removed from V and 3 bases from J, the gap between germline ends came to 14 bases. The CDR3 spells CASSFRRAGDTEAFF. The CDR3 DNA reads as TGTGCCAGCAGCTTCCGCAGGGCGGGAGACACTGAAGCTTTCTTT.

This CDR3 is CASRPPYGVTSYSNQPQHF. CDR3 bases: TGTGCCAGCAGGCCGCCCTACGGGGTTACTTCATATAGCAATCAGCCCCAGCATTTT. The chain links TRBV28 to TRBJ1-5, with unresolved D. Trimming pared 6 bases from V and 0 bases from J, leaving 24 bases between. Per germline, CDR1 MDHEN and CDR2 SYDVKM. This CDR3 spans 19 amino acids. Drawing the rest from reference TRBV28 and TRBJ1-5, the complete variable domain is DVKVTQSSRYLVKRTGEKVFLECVQDMDHENMFWYRQDPGLGLRLIYFSYDVKMKEKGDIPEGYSVSREKKERFSLILESASTNQTSMYLCASRPPYGVTSYSNQPQHFGDGTRLSIL.

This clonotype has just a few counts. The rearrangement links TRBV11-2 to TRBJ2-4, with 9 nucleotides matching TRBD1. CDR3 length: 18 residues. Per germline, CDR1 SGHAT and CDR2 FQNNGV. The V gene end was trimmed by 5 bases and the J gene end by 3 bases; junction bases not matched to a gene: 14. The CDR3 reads CASSPADRGYSGKNIQYF. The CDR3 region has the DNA TGTGCCAGCAGCCCCGCCGACAGGGGGTATTCGGGCAAAAACATTCAGTACTTC.

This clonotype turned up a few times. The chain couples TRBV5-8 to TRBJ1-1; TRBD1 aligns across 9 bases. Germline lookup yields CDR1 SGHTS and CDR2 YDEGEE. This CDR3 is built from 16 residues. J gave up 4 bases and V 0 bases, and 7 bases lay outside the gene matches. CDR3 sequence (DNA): TGTGCCAGCAGCTTGGAACAGGGGGCACGGGGCACTGAAGCTTTCTTT. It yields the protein CASSLEQGARGTEAFF.

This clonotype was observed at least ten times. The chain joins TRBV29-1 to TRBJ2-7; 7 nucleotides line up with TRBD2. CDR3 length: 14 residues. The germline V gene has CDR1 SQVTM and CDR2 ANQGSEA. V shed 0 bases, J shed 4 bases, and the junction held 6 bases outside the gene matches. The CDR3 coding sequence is TGCAGCGTTGAAGATGATGGGGAGGGGTACGAGCAGTACTTC. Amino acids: CSVEDDGEGYEQYF.

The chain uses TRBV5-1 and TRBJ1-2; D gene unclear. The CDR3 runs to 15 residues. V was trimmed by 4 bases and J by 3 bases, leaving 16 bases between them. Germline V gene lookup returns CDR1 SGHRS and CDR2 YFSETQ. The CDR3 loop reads CASSPSGQPHYGYTF. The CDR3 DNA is TGCGCCAGCAGCCCATCGGGCCAGCCTCACTATGGCTACACCTTC.

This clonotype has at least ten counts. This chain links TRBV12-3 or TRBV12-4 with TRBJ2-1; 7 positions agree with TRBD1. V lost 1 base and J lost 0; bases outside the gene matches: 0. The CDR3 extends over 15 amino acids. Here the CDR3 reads CASSLGDSSYNEQFF. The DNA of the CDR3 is TGTGCCAGCAGTTTAGGGGACAGCTCCTACAATGAGCAGTTCTTC.

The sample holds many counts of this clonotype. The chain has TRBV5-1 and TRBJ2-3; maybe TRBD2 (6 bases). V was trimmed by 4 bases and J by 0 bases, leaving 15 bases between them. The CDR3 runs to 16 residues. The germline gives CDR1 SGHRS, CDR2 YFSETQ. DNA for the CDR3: TGCGCCAGCAGCCCCCACCTGGGGACTAGCACAGATACGCAGTATTTT. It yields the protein CASSPHLGTSTDTQYF. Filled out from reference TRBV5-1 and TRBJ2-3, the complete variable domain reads KAGVTQTPRYLIKTRGQQVTLSCSPISGHRSVSWYQQTPGQGLQFLFEYFSETQRNKGNFPGRFSGRQFSNSRSEMNVSTLELGDSALYLCASSPHLGTSTDTQYFGPGTRLTVL.

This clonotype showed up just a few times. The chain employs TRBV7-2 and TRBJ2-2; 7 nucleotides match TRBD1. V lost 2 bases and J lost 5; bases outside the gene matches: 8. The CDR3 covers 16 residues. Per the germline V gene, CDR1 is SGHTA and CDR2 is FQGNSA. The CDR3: CASSLKATGWTGELFF. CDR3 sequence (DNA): TGTGCCAGCAGCTTAAAGGCGACAGGGTGGACCGGGGAGCTGTTTTTT.

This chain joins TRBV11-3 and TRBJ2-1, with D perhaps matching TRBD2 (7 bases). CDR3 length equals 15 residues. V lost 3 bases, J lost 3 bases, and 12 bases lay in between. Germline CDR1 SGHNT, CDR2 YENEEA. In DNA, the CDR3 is TGTGCCAGCAGCTTGGGGGGGACAAACTACAATGAGCAGTTCTTC. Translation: CASSLGGTNYNEQFF.

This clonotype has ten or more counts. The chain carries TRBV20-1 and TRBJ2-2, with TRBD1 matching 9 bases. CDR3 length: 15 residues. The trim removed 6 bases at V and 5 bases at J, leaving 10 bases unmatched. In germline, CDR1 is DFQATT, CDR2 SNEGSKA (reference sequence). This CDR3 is CSAPGGTGNTGELFF. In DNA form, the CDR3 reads TGCAGTGCACCGGGCGGGACAGGGAATACCGGGGAGCTGTTTTTT.

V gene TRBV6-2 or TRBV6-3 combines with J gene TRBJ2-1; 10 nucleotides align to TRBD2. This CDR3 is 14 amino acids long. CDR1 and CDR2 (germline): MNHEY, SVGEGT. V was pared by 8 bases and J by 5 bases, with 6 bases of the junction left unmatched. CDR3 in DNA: TGTGCCAGCCGACGGCTAGCGGGGGACAATGAGCAGTTCTTC. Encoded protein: CASRRLAGDNEQFF.

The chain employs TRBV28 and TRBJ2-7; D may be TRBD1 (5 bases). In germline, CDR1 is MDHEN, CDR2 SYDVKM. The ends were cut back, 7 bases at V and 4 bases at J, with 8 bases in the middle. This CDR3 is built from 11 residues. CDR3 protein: CASTGLYEQYF. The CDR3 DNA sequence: TGTGCCAGCACAGGGTTGTACGAGCAGTACTTC.

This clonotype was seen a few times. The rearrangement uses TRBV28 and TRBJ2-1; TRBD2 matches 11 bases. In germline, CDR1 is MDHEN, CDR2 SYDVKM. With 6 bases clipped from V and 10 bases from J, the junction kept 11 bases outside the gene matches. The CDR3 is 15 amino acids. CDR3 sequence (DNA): TGTGCCAGCAGCGCGCCTAGCGGGGGGCTCCTCGAGCAGTTCTTC. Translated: CASSAPSGGLLEQFF.

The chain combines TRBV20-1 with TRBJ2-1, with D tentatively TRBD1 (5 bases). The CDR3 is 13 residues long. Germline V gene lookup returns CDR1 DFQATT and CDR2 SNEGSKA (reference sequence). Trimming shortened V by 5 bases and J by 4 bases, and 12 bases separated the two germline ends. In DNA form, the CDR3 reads TGCAGTGCTCCACTGACAGCGTACAATGAGCAGTTCTTC. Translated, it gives CSAPLTAYNEQFF.